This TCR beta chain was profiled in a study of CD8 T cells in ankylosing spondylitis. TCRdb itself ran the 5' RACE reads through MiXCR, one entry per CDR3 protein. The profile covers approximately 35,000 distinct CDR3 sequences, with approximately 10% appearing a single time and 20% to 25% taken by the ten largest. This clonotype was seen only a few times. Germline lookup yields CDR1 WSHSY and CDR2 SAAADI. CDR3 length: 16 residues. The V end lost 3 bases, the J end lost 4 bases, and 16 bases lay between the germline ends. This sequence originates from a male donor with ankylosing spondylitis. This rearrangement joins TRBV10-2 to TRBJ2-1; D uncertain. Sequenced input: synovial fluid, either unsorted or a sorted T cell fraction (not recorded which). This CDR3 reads CASSDMAVPIYNEQFF. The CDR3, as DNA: TGCGCCAGCAGTGATATGGCGGTCCCAATATACAATGAGCAGTTCTTC.